This TCR beta chain was sequenced in a study of human T cells and chemical hapten exposure. Individual cDNA molecules (in the library) carried attached unique molecular identifiers. Per the study methods: From roughly 23,000 to 700,000 TCRs were found per sample, with a median of approximately 96,000. Each CDR3 protein is one row after TCRdb ran MiXCR on the RACE reads. TCRdb, not the authors, supplied the V and J calls. This table has 70,000 to 80,000 distinct CDR3 sequences, around 30% appearing once. Time point noted: patch test 1, 2 weeks after DPC sensitization. Treatment reported: therapeutic diphenylcyclopropenone sensitization with weekly scalp DPC. This clonotype was observed a handful of times. V dropped 3 bases and J dropped 4 bases, with 8 bases sitting between them. The germline V gene encodes CDR1 SGHDT and CDR2 YYEEEE. This CDR3 region has 14 residues.

The sequencing here drew on whole blood, taken in connection with sensitization to the hapten diphenylcyclopropenone (DPC). The receptor was isolated from a man aged 35 to 55 with alopecia areata. Some clones in this sample may be carry-over from other donors' samples. The chain combines TRBV5-6 with TRBJ1-6, with D possibly TRBD1 on 6 matching bases. The DNA of the CDR3 is TGTGCCAGCAGCTGGACAGTATATAATTCACCCCTCCACTTT. Its protein product is CASSWTVYNSPLHF.